This T cell receptor (beta chain) appears in the sequencing data of a study of siplizumab effects on memory and regulatory T cells (dated by TCRdb to between 2019 and 2020). Notes on the research overall: The study examined how the anti-CD2 antibody siplizumab affects alloreactive T-cell subsets in allogeneic mixed lymphocyte reactions built from human PBMCs.

As regards this clone: Its antigen is not yet known. Per-base quality was not reported, and no clone a single base away is much larger than it.

Library method: the immunoSEQ multiplex PCR assay. The deep sequencing platform assayed approximately 10^5 TCR templates per sample. Genomic DNA extracted from sorted T cells was used for TCRbeta CDR3 sequencing. Per the source publication's procedure: The R programming language was used for clonal analysis of the TCRbeta CDR3 data. Alloreactive CD4+ and CD8+ clones were defined by comparing unstimulated samples with post-reaction CFSE-low samples. By matching sequences to the repertoires of sorted unstimulated Treg and non-Treg cells, each alloreactive CD4+ clone was assigned a regulatory or non-regulatory origin. Held by TCRdb, this immuneACCESS table contains in-frame sequences only and omits some clones. Under half of the omission traces to an unresolved V gene where checked; the cause of the rest is unknown. The V and J calls and clone size are taken from that table; D and trimming were inferred from the DNA. In this sample the table shows roughly 50,000 clones, about 97% of which occur a single time. In total, the top ten clones hold under 0.7% of the sample.

Results the study describes overall, beyond this receptor: A naive or memory phenotype could not be assigned to roughly 80-95% of proliferating CD4+ or CD8+ clones. Of the alloreactive CD4+ clones that could be mapped, the Treg-derived share averaged about 70% with siplizumab compared with under 30% in control reactions. The cumulative frequency of alloreactive sequences that could be traced back to unstimulated CD4+ memory T cells was significantly reduced by siplizumab. Because sequences at frequencies below about 10^-5 were poorly captured, only a minor fraction of alloreactive clones could be mapped back to unstimulated subsets. Whether proliferating Tregs from siplizumab cultures actually had suppressive function was not functionally confirmed. Greater diversity appeared to be present in unstimulated naive T cells than in memory T cells, and a substantial contribution to the alloresponse seemed to be made by naive cells.

Unstimulated CD4+ memory cells were also sequenced in three donor pairs, together with CD4+ naive, CD8+ TEMRA, CD8+ naive and CD8+ effector memory subsets. TCRbeta CDR3 sequencing was performed on sorted unstimulated T cells and on proliferating T cells recovered from mixed lymphocyte reactions. Fresh whole blood from approximately ten HLA-typed healthy donors was used to isolate PBMCs. Per the germline V gene, KGHSH is the CDR1 and LQKENI is the CDR2. V is reduced by 3 bases and J by 5 bases, leaving a spacing of 7 bases between them. From cysteine to phenylalanine, the CDR3 is 12 amino acids long. The entry retains the CDR3 DNA only, 36 bases that are in frame from base 1.

The sequenced material came from naive CD4+ T cells sorted from blood. What this sample's cell subset or site label stands for: unstimulated naive T cells. This TCR was recovered from a human donor in good health. This chain is built from TRBV18 and TRBJ2-5, with no D gene named confidently. The CDR3 reads as follows: CASSPLGETQYF. The nucleotides read TGTGCCAGCTCACCCTTGGGGGAGACCCAGTACTTC.